A selection of T cell receptor beta chains follows, all from one sample in a study of cytomegalovirus exposure and HLA in healthy donors. TCRdb's copy holds only in-frame clones and misses some; the assay was immunoSEQ multiplex PCR. This table holds around 86,000 clones, approximately 7.1% found once. Sequencing was performed on PBMCs. All receptors come from a man aged 45-65 years in good health and CMV-seronegative. CDR3s include the opening cysteine and the closing phenylalanine or tryptophan. A D gene is named only where the DNA matches it firmly. The size entry is marked missing in some rows and otherwise reads once, few, many or a size class.

CDR3 | DNA | D | size | J | V
CASSPLQAFYNEQFF | TGTGCCAGCAGTCCTCTTCAGGCCTTCTACAATGAGCAGTTCTTC | NA | NA | TRBJ2-1 | TRBV25-1
CASSAFSSVANTEAFF | TGTGCCAGCAGCGCCTTCTCATCGGTCGCGAACACTGAAGCTTTCTTT | NA | NA | TRBJ1-1 | TRBV9
CASSSDLQGDTEAFF | TGTGCCAGCAGCTCTGATCTACAGGGTGATACTGAAGCTTTCTTT | NA | NA | TRBJ1-1 | TRBV5-4
CATREGPGKNIQYF | TGTGCAACGCGGGAGGGCCCAGGCAAAAACATTCAGTACTTC | TRBD2 | NA | TRBJ2-4 | TRBV28
CASSLTYSHTEAFF | TGTGCCAGCAGTTTAACATACAGCCACACTGAAGCTTTCTTT | NA | NA | TRBJ1-1 | TRBV28
CASTQGLGYTF | TGTGCCAGCACCCAGGGTTTAGGCTACACCTTC | NA | NA | TRBJ1-2 | TRBV6-5
CASSLEGRGRGNTIYF | TGTGCCAGCAGCTTAGAGGGCAGGGGGCGAGGAAACACCATATATTTT | TRBD1 | NA | TRBJ1-3 | TRBV7-6
CASSLQVTMSPLHF | TGTGCCAGCAGCTTACAGGTGACGATGTCACCCCTCCACTTT | NA | NA | TRBJ1-6 | TRBV13
CASRDRTGGSYEQYF | TGTGCCAGCAGAGATCGGACAGGGGGTTCCTACGAGCAGTACTTC | TRBD1 | few | TRBJ2-7 | TRBV6-6
CATSRDRQMNTEAFF | TGTGCCACCAGCAGAGATAGACAGATGAACACTGAAGCTTTCTTT | NA | few | TRBJ1-1 | TRBV15
CASSLGTVSYEQYF | TGTGCCAGCAGCCTCGGGACAGTATCATACGAGCAGTACTTC | TRBD1 | NA | TRBJ2-7 | TRBV13
CAISEGQVTGELFF | TGTGCCATCAGTGAGGGGCAGGTCACCGGGGAGCTGTTTTTT | NA | few | TRBJ2-2 | TRBV10-3
CASPPRGGPYEQYF | TGTGCCAGCCCCCCGCGGGGGGGGCCCTACGAGCAGTACTTC | TRBD2 | few | TRBJ2-7 | TRBV6-5
CATRRDRSTNTEAFF | TGTGCCACCCGCAGGGACAGGTCGACGAACACTGAAGCTTTCTTT | TRBD1 | NA | TRBJ1-1 | TRBV6-5
CASSTNRGEQFF | TGTGCCAGCTCCACCAACAGGGGAGAGCAGTTCTTC | TRBD1 | NA | TRBJ2-1 | TRBV18
CARQHTGTGYEQYF | TGTGCCAGACAACATACCGGGACAGGGTACGAGCAGTACTTC | TRBD1 | NA | TRBJ2-7 | TRBV5-3
CSVVISSGTDTQYF | TGCAGCGTTGTAATATCTAGCGGAACAGATACGCAGTATTTT | TRBD2 | NA | TRBJ2-3 | TRBV29-1
CASSRAGSWNEKLFF | TGTGCCAGCAGCCGCGCAGGGTCGTGGAATGAAAAACTGTTTTTT | NA | few | TRBJ1-4 | TRBV14
CASSLSTGVTEAFF | TGCGCCAGCAGCTTAAGCACAGGGGTGACTGAAGCTTTCTTT | TRBD1 | few | TRBJ1-1 | TRBV5-1
CASSLDTGNYGYTF | TGCGCCAGCAGCTTGGATACGGGGAACTATGGCTACACCTTC | NA | few | TRBJ1-2 | TRBV5-1
CASSSLRGHAYYGYTF | TGTGCCAGCAGCTCACTAAGGGGGCATGCGTACTATGGCTACACCTTC | TRBD1 | NA | TRBJ1-2 | TRBV11-2
CASSHTAGDEQFF | TGTGCCAGCAGCCACACGGCGGGGGATGAGCAGTTCTTC | TRBD2 | NA | TRBJ2-1 | TRBV11-2
CASSPGQGGIGETQYF | TGCGCCAGCAGCCCAGGACAGGGCGGGATCGGAGAGACCCAGTACTTC | TRBD1 | NA | TRBJ2-5 | TRBV5-1
CASRPRGGDYGYTF | TGTGCCAGCAGACCTCGGGGAGGCGACTATGGCTACACCTTC | NA | NA | TRBJ1-2 | TRBV7-9
CASSRDNRGETQYF | TGTGCCAGTAGTAGGGACAACCGGGGAGAGACCCAGTACTTC | NA | few | TRBJ2-5 | TRBV19
CASSLRQTINTPYEQYF | TGTGCCAGCAGCTTGCGACAGACGATCAATACTCCCTACGAGCAGTACTTC | NA | NA | TRBJ2-7 | TRBV7-8
CASSPSGGITYNEQFF | TGTGCCAGCAGCCCTAGCGGGGGAATCACTTACAATGAGCAGTTCTTC | TRBD2 | few | TRBJ2-1 | TRBV9
CASSQPGVYGYTF | TGCGCCAGCAGCCAACCAGGGGTCTATGGCTACACCTTC | NA | few | TRBJ1-2 | TRBV4-3
CASSEYRENTEAFF | TGTGCCAGCAGTGAATACAGGGAGAACACTGAAGCTTTCTTT | NA | few | TRBJ1-1 | TRBV25-1
CASSIREGGDEQFF | TGTGCTAGCAGCATTAGGGAGGGCGGGGATGAGCAGTTCTTC | TRBD2 | few | TRBJ2-1 | TRBV7-7
CASSLIPGQGMKLFF | TGTGCCAGCAGTTTAATCCCGGGACAGGGCATGAAGCTGTTTTTT | TRBD1 | NA | TRBJ1-4 | TRBV27
CSVHTRGSNYGYTF | TGCAGCGTGCACACTCGGGGGTCGAACTATGGCTACACCTTC | NA | NA | TRBJ1-2 | TRBV29-1
CASSGNRASYNEQFF | TGTGCCAGCAGCGGCAACAGGGCCTCCTACAATGAGCAGTTCTTC | NA | NA | TRBJ2-1 | TRBV9